This T cell receptor beta chain is from a study of blood T cell repertoires in COVID-19. Study overall: Sample material is recorded as cDNA or gDNA derived from T cells, B-cell-depleted T cells, or PBMCs.

Germline-derived CDR1 and CDR2 are SGHRS and YFSETQ. The J segment lost 5 bases and the V segment lost 7 bases, leaving 10 bases of the junction unmatched. This CDR3 is 16 amino acids long. This clone has a handful of counts. Original processing methods: Amplification from reference gene primers served as the basis for estimated nucleated cell counts. Measured with immunoSEQ multiplex PCR; TCRdb has only the in-frame clones, and not every one. V and J calls and clone size are as listed in that table; D and trimming were resolved from the DNA. Seen here are about 110,000 clones, 70% to 90% observed once, and the top ten hold roughly 5%.

The sample consisted of peripheral blood. The origin of this receptor is a human donor in a cohort sampled during active COVID-19. The genes are TRBV5-1 and TRBJ2-3; 13 nucleotides match TRBD2. CDR3: CASAPGTSGEVDTQYF. Written as DNA, the CDR3 is TGCGCCAGCGCGCCCGGGACTAGCGGGGAGGTAGATACGCAGTATTTT.